This T cell receptor beta chain was captured in a study of siplizumab effects on memory and regulatory T cells. The germline CDR1 and CDR2 sequences are MNHNS and SASEGT. The CDR3 is 13 amino acids. The ends were cut back, 3 bases at V and 4 bases at J, with 9 bases in the middle. Libraries were prepared by immunoSEQ multiplex PCR; TCRdb keeps only in-frame clonotypes and omits some of them. The table lists roughly 50,000 clones, 95% to 98% of them singletons. The chain carries TRBV6-1 and TRBJ1-1, with D uncertain. The sequence was obtained from a human donor in good health. Input material: naive CD4+ T cells sorted from blood. CDR3 sequence (DNA): TGTGCCAGCAGTGATAGGATCGCCACTGAAGCTTTCTTT. Protein sequence: CASSDRIATEAFF.